The T cell receptor (beta chain) under discussion was sequenced for a study of memory CD4+ T cells and cytomegalovirus serostatus. Germline V gene lookup returns CDR1 MGHDK and CDR2 SYGVNS. The V and J ends lost 1 base and 4 bases respectively, with 13 bases between them. This CDR3 region has 15 residues. The method was immunoSEQ multiplex PCR; TCRdb's version includes in-frame clones alone and lacks a portion of them. The sample includes approximately 61,000 clones, around 80% of them seen just once. The sort gate was single viable CD3+CD4+CD8-CD45RO+ cells for memory CD4+ T cells. Sequencing was performed on memory CD4+ T cells from blood. The rearrangement uses TRBV25-1 and TRBJ1-1; unclear D gene. The clonotype originates from an adult in good health and CMV-seronegative. Some clones in this sample may be carry-over from other donors' samples. CDR3 in DNA: TGTGCCAGCAGTGAATCAAAAGTGATGGGCACTGAAGCTTTCTTT. Translated, it gives CASSESKVMGTEAFF.